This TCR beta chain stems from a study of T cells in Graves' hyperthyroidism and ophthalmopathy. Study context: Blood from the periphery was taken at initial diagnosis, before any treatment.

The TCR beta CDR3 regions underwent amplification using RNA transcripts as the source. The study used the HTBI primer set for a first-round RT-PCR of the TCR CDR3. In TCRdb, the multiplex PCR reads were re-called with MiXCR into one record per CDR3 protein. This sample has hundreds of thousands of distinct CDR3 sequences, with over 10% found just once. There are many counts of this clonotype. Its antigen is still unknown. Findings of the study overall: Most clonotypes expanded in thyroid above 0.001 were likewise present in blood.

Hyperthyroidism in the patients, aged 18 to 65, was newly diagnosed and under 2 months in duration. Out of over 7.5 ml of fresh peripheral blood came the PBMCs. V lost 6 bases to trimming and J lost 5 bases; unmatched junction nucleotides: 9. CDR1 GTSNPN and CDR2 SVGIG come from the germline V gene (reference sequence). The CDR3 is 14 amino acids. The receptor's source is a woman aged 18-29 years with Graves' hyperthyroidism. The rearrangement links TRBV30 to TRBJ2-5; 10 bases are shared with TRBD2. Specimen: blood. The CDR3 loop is CACHLRAGGETQYF. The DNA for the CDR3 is TGTGCCTGCCACCTCAGAGCGGGAGGGGAGACCCAGTACTTC.